A selection of T cell receptor beta chains follows, all from one sample in a study of blood T cell repertoires in COVID-19. Generated by immunoSEQ multiplex PCR, the TCRdb table keeps only in-frame clones and is missing some. This table has roughly 170,000 clones, under 85% appearing once. The specimen was PBMCs or T cells enriched from blood (not recorded which). Every receptor here comes from a man in his forties or fifties who had recovered from COVID-19. The CDR3 runs from the conserved cysteine through the conserved F or W. The D gene is left open where the match is weak. Size values are once, few and many counts, or a class for expanded clones, and some rows have none.

D gene,J gene,V gene,clone size,CDR3 protein,CDR3 DNA
TRBD2,TRBJ2-5,TRBV29-1,-,CSVDSGGVQTQYF,TGCAGCGTCGATAGCGGGGGTGTACAGACCCAGTACTTC
TRBD1,TRBJ2-7,TRBV7-6,few,CASSVAQGNYEQYF,TGTGCCAGCAGCGTCGCACAGGGGAACTACGAGCAGTACTTC
TRBD2,TRBJ2-7,TRBV4-2,once,CASSQRAYSGGRFYEQYF,TGTGCCAGCAGCCAAAGGGCGTACAGCGGGGGACGTTTCTACGAGCAGTACTTC
-,TRBJ1-5,TRBV15,-,CATSRELNQPQHF,TGTGCCACCAGCAGAGAACTTAATCAGCCCCAGCATTTT
-,TRBJ1-2,TRBV24-1,-,CATSESGTSYGYTF,TGTGCCACCAGTGAGTCCGGGACAAGCTATGGCTACACCTTC
-,TRBJ2-5,TRBV10-3,-,CAISESYRVLETQYF,TGTGCCATCAGTGAGTCCTACAGGGTGTTGGAGACCCAGTACTTC
-,TRBJ1-2,TRBV29-1,-,CSVEVGRGNGYTF,TGCAGCGTTGAAGTAGGCCGGGGGAATGGCTACACCTTC
-,TRBJ1-1,TRBV6-2/TRBV6-3,once,CASSVRELTEAFF,TGTGCCAGCAGCGTACGTGAGCTCACTGAAGCTTTCTTT
TRBD1,TRBJ1-5,TRBV4-2,-,CASSQDTRGRQPQHF,TGTGCCAGCAGCCAAGATACCAGGGGGAGGCAGCCCCAGCATTTT
TRBD2,TRBJ2-1,TRBV10-3,-,CAIRDKERGGGEQFF,TGTGCCATCAGAGACAAGGAGCGGGGGGGCGGTGAGCAGTTCTTC
TRBD1,TRBJ1-6,TRBV28,-,CASSLGTGIGSPLHF,TGTGCCAGCAGTTTAGGGACAGGGATCGGCTCACCCCTCCACTTT
TRBD1,TRBJ1-2,TRBV7-6,-,CASSLASGQNYGYTF,TGTGCCAGCAGCTTAGCGTCGGGACAGAACTATGGCTACACCTTC
-,TRBJ2-2,TRBV7-3,-,CASSLTGTGELFF,TGTGCCAGCAGCCTCACGGGGACCGGGGAGCTGTTTTTT
TRBD1,TRBJ2-7,TRBV5-6,-,CASSSRQGTHEQYF,TGTGCCAGCAGCTCTCGACAGGGGACCCACGAGCAGTACTTC
TRBD1,TRBJ1-3,TRBV5-8,-,CASSFGTGVSSGNTIYF,TGTGCCAGCAGCTTCGGGACAGGGGTATCCTCTGGAAACACCATATATTTT
-,TRBJ1-2,TRBV6-5,once,CASSPSQDYGYTF,TGTGCCAGCAGTCCTTCACAGGACTATGGCTACACCTTC
-,TRBJ1-4,TRBV18,-,CASSPPTGSNEKLFF,TGTGCCAGCTCACCACCCACAGGGTCTAATGAAAAACTGTTTTTT
-,TRBJ2-7,TRBV11-2,-,CASSLGGTEVGYEQYF,TGTGCCAGCAGCTTAGGCGGGACAGAGGTCGGGTACGAGCAGTACTTC
-,TRBJ2-6,TRBV30,-,CAWRARGGGSGANVLTF,TGTGCCTGGAGGGCGAGGGGGGGTGGCTCTGGGGCCAACGTCCTGACTTTC
TRBD2,TRBJ2-7,TRBV7-9,-,CASSLLSGESSYEQYF,TGTGCCAGCAGCCTCCTTAGCGGGGAGAGCTCCTACGAGCAGTACTTC
-,TRBJ2-7,TRBV14,-,CASGHSSQGLASLREQYF,TGTGCCAGCGGCCACTCTAGTCAGGGTCTCGCGTCATTACGCGAGCAGTACTTC
-,TRBJ1-2,TRBV30,few,CAWERAPPGDGYTF,TGTGCCTGGGAGCGGGCCCCCCCGGGGGATGGCTACACCTTC
-,TRBJ2-3,TRBV5-4,-,CASSIAATSTDTQYF,TGTGCCAGCAGCATAGCGGCAACTAGCACAGATACGCAGTATTTT
TRBD1,TRBJ1-2,TRBV5-5,many,CASSRYRDRDGGYTF,TGTGCCAGCAGCCGTTACCGGGACAGGGATGGTGGCTACACCTTC
-,TRBJ2-7,TRBV9,-,CASSVGQNYEQYF,TGTGCCAGCAGCGTAGGACAGAACTACGAGCAGTACTTC
-,TRBJ2-7,TRBV4-1,-,CASSQVAAYEQYF,TGCGCCAGCAGCCAAGTCGCAGCCTACGAGCAGTACTTC
-,TRBJ2-7,TRBV4-2,once,CASSRPGQLVGEQYF,TGTGCCAGCAGCCGACCGGGACAACTTGTGGGCGAGCAGTACTTC
-,TRBJ1-2,TRBV20-1,-,CSVPGNYGYTF,TGCAGTGTCCCAGGAAACTATGGCTACACCTTC
TRBD1,TRBJ1-1,TRBV9,-,CASSLRQGNTEAFF,TGTGCCAGCAGCTTACGACAGGGGAACACTGAAGCTTTCTTT